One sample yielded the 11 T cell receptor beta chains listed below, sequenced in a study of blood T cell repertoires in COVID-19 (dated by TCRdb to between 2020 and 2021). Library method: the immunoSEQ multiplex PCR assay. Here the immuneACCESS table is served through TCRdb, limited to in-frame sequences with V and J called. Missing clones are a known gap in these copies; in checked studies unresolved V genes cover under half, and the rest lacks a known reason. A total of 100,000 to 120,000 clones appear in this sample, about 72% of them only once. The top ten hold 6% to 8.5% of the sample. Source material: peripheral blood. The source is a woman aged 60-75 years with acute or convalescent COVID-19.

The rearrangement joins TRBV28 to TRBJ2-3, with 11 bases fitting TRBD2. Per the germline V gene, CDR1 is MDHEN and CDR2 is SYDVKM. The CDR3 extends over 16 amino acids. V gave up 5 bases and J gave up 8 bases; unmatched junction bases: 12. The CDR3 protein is CASSPGLAGGPGTQYF. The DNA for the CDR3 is TGTGCCAGCAGTCCTGGTTTAGCGGGGGGGCCTGGTACGCAGTATTTT.

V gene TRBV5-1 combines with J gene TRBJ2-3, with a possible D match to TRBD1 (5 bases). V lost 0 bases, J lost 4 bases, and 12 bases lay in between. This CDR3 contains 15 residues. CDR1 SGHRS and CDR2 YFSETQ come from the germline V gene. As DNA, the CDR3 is TGCGCCAGCAGCTTGGCAGGCAGGGAAGCAGATACGCAGTATTTT. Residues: CASSLAGREADTQYF.

The CDR3 DNA reads as TGTGCCTGGAGTACCCGGGACTACGAGCAGTACTTC. It yields the protein CAWSTRDYEQYF. This chain connects TRBV30 to TRBJ2-7; D possibly corresponds to TRBD2 (5 bases). The germline V gene has CDR1 GTSNPN and CDR2 SVGIG (reference sequence). The germline V and J ends were trimmed by 2 bases and 3 bases, with 8 bases remaining between them. The CDR3 contains 12 residues.

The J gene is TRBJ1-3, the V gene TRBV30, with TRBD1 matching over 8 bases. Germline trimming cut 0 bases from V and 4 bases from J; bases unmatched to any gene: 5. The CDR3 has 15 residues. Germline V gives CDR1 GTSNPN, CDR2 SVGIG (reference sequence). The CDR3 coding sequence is TGTGCCTGGAGTGTTCAGACAGGGGCCGGAAACACCATATATTTT. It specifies CAWSVQTGAGNTIYF.

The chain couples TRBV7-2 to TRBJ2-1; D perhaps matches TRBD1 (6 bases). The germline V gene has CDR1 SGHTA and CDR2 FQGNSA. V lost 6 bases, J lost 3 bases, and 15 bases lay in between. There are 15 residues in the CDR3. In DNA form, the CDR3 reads TGTGCCAGCAGGAAGGGGGTCGGGCACTACAATGAGCAGTTCTTC. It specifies CASRKGVGHYNEQFF.

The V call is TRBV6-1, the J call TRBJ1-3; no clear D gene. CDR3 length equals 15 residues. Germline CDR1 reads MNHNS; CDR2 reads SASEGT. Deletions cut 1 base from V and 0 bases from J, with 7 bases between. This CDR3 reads CASSEDSLSGNTIYF. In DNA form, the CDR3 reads TGTGCCAGCAGTGAAGACAGCCTCTCTGGAAACACCATATATTTT.

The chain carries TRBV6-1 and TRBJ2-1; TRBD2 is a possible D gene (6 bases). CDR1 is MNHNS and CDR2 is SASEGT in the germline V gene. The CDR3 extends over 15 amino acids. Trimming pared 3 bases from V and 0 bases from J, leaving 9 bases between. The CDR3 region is CASSERGSSYNEQFF. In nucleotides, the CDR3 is TGTGCCAGCAGTGAGCGGGGAAGCTCCTACAATGAGCAGTTCTTC.

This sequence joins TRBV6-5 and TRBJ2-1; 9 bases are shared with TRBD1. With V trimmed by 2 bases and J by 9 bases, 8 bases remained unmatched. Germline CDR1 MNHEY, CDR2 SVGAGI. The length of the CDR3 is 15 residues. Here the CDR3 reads CASSYTKQGAGEQFF. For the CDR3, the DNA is TGTGCCAGCAGTTACACAAAACAGGGGGCAGGTGAGCAGTTCTTC.

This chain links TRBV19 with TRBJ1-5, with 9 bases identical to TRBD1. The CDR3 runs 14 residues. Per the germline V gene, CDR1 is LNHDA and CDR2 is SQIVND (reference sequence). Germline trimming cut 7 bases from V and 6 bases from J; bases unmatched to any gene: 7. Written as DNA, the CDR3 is TGTGCCAGTAAGACAGGGGGTTGGCGTCAGCCCCAGCATTTT. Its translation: CASKTGGWRQPQHF.

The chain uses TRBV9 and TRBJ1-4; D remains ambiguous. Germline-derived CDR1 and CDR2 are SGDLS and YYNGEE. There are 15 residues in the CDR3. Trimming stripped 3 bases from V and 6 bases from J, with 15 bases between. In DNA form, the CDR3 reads TGTGCCAGCAGCGGGGCGGGGTGGGTGGATGAAAAACTGTTTTTT. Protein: CASSGAGWVDEKLFF.

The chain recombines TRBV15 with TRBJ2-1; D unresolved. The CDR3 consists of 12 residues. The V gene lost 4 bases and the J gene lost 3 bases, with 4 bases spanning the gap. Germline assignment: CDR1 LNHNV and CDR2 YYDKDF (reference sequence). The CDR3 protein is CATSTIYNEQFF. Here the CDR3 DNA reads TGTGCCACCAGCACAATCTACAATGAGCAGTTCTTC.